The 30 T cell receptor beta chains below come from one sample, sequenced in a study of CXCR3-negative and CXCR3-positive naive CD8 T cells. Libraries of TRB cDNA were made by 5' RACE and carried UMIs. Following a re-call of the 5' RACE reads, TCRdb has one entry per CDR3 protein and lacks DNA. In total, the table holds about 5,900 distinct CDR3 sequences. Source material: naive CXCR3- CD8+ T cells from blood. The subset is: CD45RO-CCR7+CD27+CD95- naive CD8+ T cells lacking CXCR3 (TNR3-). These receptors all come from a human donor in good health. Some clones in this sample may be carry-over from other donors' samples.

This clonotype is classed as medium-sized by frequency. The chain has TRBV27 and TRBJ2-3. CDR1 is MNHEY, CDR2 SMNVEV, per germline (reference sequence). The CDR3 contains 14 residues. CDR3 amino acids: CASSSGPVPDTQYF.

The rearrangement joins TRBV29-1 to TRBJ2-5; the TCRdb call, TRBD1, lacks DNA for checking. Germline CDR1 is SQVTM and CDR2 is ANQGSEA. The CDR3 length is 14 residues. The CDR3: CSVDGTSGQETQYF.

Measured by frequency, this clonotype is medium-sized. The rearrangement links TRBV20-1 to TRBJ2-5. This CDR3 region has 14 residues. Germline CDR1 and CDR2: DFQATT and SNEGSKA (reference sequence). CDR3 region: CSARDTKRGETQYF.

Judged by frequency, this clonotype is medium-sized (0.01 to 0.1%). J is TRBJ2-2 and V is TRBV7-2; the D gene TCRdb calls, TRBD2, cannot be checked with no DNA. The CDR3 contains 16 residues. The germline gives CDR1 SGHTA, CDR2 FQGNSA. CDR3 sequence: CASTSRRGAGTGELFF.

This clonotype is classed as medium-sized (0.01 to 0.1%) by frequency. The chain carries TRBV20-1 and TRBJ2-7; TCRdb selects TRBD1, and the lack of DNA leaves this call unchecked. Per the germline V gene, CDR1 is DFQATT and CDR2 is SNEGSKA (reference sequence). The CDR3 contains 13 residues. The CDR3 loop is CSARDRGPYEQYF.

The J gene is TRBJ2-5, the V gene TRBV20-1; absent DNA, TCRdb's TRBD1 call cannot be checked. Germline CDR1 and CDR2: DFQATT and SNEGSKA (reference sequence). CDR3 length: 11 residues. CDR3: CGTGAGETQYF.

The chain has TRBV6-2 or TRBV6-3 and TRBJ1-5; TCRdb outputs TRBD1, but without DNA this stays unchecked. The germline V gene encodes CDR1 MNHEY and CDR2 SVGEGT. The CDR3 loop spans 17 amino acids. The CDR3 protein is CASSLPGTGYRNQPQHF.

V usage is TRBV29-1 and J usage is TRBJ2-2. This CDR3 has 12 amino acids. Germline CDR1 SQVTM, CDR2 ANQGSEA. The CDR3 loop is CSVRQTTGELFF.

Considering frequency, this clonotype is medium-sized (0.01 to 0.1%). This rearrangement joins TRBV5-8 to TRBJ2-1. This CDR3 is 14 amino acids long. The germline V gene has CDR1 SGHTS and CDR2 YDEGEE. The CDR3 region is CASSLSGIYNEQFF.

This rearrangement joins TRBV29-1 to TRBJ1-2. The CDR3 spans 13 residues. Germline V CDR1 and CDR2: SQVTM, ANQGSEA. The chain's CDR3 is CSVTNSGFYGYTF.

This chain uses TRBV4-2 with TRBJ1-4; TCRdb's D gene call, TRBD1, goes unchecked for lack of DNA. CDR3 size: 20 residues. The germline V gene has CDR1 LGHNA and CDR2 YNFKEQ. CDR3 protein: CASSQDRPGSIILVDEKLFF.

This clonotype is called medium-sized based on its frequency. The chain couples TRBV27 to TRBJ2-3; the TCRdb D gene call, TRBD2, has no DNA to confirm it. Germline CDR1 and CDR2: MNHEY and SMNVEV (reference sequence). This CDR3 has 13 amino acids. The CDR3 protein is CASSDGPPDTQYF.

In terms of frequency, this clonotype is medium-sized. V usage is TRBV25-1 and J usage is TRBJ2-1; lacking DNA, the TRBD1 call made by TCRdb goes unchecked. From germline, CDR1 is MGHDK and CDR2 SYGVNS. The CDR3 totals 14 residues. This chain's CDR3 is CASSLGGKNNEQFF.

Its frequency marks this clonotype as medium-sized. The V and J genes are TRBV29-1 and TRBJ2-7; TCRdb designates TRBD1, a call that cannot be tested without DNA. CDR1 SQVTM and CDR2 ANQGSEA come from the germline V gene. The CDR3 loop spans 13 amino acids. The CDR3: CSVAGTGSYEQYF.

V usage is TRBV4-1 and J usage is TRBJ2-1. Germline CDR1 is MGHRA and CDR2 is YSYEKL. The CDR3 runs to 12 residues. CDR3 sequence reads: CPSSHLMAEQSF.

By frequency, this clonotype registers medium-sized. The chain recombines TRBV9 with TRBJ2-3; TCRdb gives TRBD2 as the D gene, but with no DNA this cannot be confirmed. The CDR3 covers 17 residues. Germline V gene sequence: CDR1 SGDLS, CDR2 YYNGEE. CDR3: CASSVSKSGPTTDTQYF.

Its frequency marks this clonotype as medium-sized. This chain joins TRBV29-1 and TRBJ2-3. CDR3 size: 14 residues. In germline, CDR1 is SQVTM, CDR2 ANQGSEA. The CDR3: CSVPWARGTDTQYF.

In terms of frequency, this clonotype is medium-sized. The chain couples TRBV29-1 to TRBJ2-7. The CDR3 totals 14 residues. CDR1 is SQVTM, CDR2 ANQGSEA, per germline. CDR3 loop: CSVVVAGSSYEQYF.

The chain employs TRBV4-2 and TRBJ2-2; the TRBD1 assignment by TCRdb is unverifiable without DNA. CDR1 is LGHNA and CDR2 is YNFKEQ in the germline V gene. The CDR3 is 15 residues long. The CDR3 loop is CASSQDRGVAGELFF.

The rearrangement uses TRBV28 and TRBJ2-7; with no DNA, the TCRdb D assignment of TRBD1 cannot be verified. The CDR3 runs 17 residues. The germline V gene encodes CDR1 MDHEN and CDR2 SYDVKM. The CDR3 loop reads CASSFSLDTLVSYEQYF.

The chain combines TRBV12-3 or TRBV12-4 with TRBJ2-7. This CDR3 is built from 13 residues. The chain's CDR3 is CASSPTGLYEQYF.

V is TRBV18 and J is TRBJ1-1. Germline V gene sequence: CDR1 KGHSH, CDR2 LQKENI. The CDR3 covers 16 residues. The CDR3 reads CASSTRGGEIGTEAFF.

This rearrangement joins TRBV2 to TRBJ2-7. Germline V gives CDR1 SNHLY, CDR2 FYNNEI. The CDR3 extends over 11 amino acids. The chain's CDR3 is CASSEANEQYF.

This clonotype is medium-sized by frequency. V and J are TRBV6-2 or TRBV6-3 and TRBJ2-3; as DNA is missing, the TRBD2 call by TCRdb cannot be tested. CDR1 MNHEY and CDR2 SVGEGT come from the germline V gene. The CDR3 spans 14 residues. CDR3 loop: CASSPPGLTDTQYF.

The V gene is TRBV7-9, the J gene TRBJ1-1. This CDR3 region has 13 residues. The germline gives CDR1 SEHNR, CDR2 FQNEAQ (reference sequence). The CDR3 loop is CASSPSTNTEAFF.

The chain is built from TRBV27 and TRBJ2-3; TCRdb gives TRBD1 as the D gene, but with no DNA this cannot be confirmed. The CDR3 is 15 residues long. CDR1 is MNHEY, CDR2 SMNVEV, per germline (reference sequence). CDR3 amino acids: CASSPQGTSTDTQYF.

This clonotype shows up as medium-sized by frequency. V is TRBV13 and J is TRBJ1-5; the TRBD1 assignment by TCRdb is unverifiable without DNA. CDR3 length: 15 residues. Germline V gene sequence: CDR1 PRHDT, CDR2 FYEKMQ (reference sequence). CDR3 residues: CASSQGRDSNQPQHF.

This clonotype is labeled medium-sized (0.01 to 0.1%) based on frequency. The chain couples TRBV3-1 to TRBJ2-5; lacking DNA, the TRBD1 call made by TCRdb goes unchecked. The V gene's germline CDR1 is LGHDT and CDR2 YNNKEL (reference sequence). The CDR3 extends over 14 amino acids. This CDR3 reads CASSQGDRRETQYF.

By frequency, this clonotype is medium-sized. This rearrangement joins TRBV20-1 to TRBJ1-1. The length of the CDR3 is 12 residues. The germline V gene has CDR1 DFQATT and CDR2 SNEGSKA (reference sequence). The CDR3 reads CSATTGTSEAFF.

By frequency, this clonotype registers medium-sized (0.01 to 0.1%). This sequence joins TRBV20-1 and TRBJ2-1; no DNA is available, so the TRBD2 call from TCRdb remains unchecked. Germline values: CDR1 DFQATT, CDR2 SNEGSKA (reference sequence). This CDR3 has 16 amino acids. CDR3 protein: CSAREGWDLPYNEQFF.